A selection of T cell receptor beta chains follows, all from one sample in a study of CD8 T cells in Susac syndrome. Each CDR3 protein is one row after TCRdb ran MiXCR on the immunoSEQ multiplex PCR reads. Of 130,000 or so distinct CDR3 sequences listed, 75% to 90% are singletons. Specimen: CD8+ T cells from PBMCs. These receptors were obtained from a human donor with multiple sclerosis. Each CDR3 is given with its conserved first and last residue. D genes are given only for firm matches. For some rows the clone size is stated as once, few or many, or as a class when expanded; others skip it.

v_call	j_call	d_call	clone_size	cdr3_nt	cdr3_aa
TRBV6-1	TRBJ2-1	TRBD2	-	TGTGCCAGCAGCGGCCTGGGCGTTGGACTAGCCTGGGAGCAGTTCTTC	CASSGLGVGLAWEQFF
TRBV27	TRBJ2-1	TRBD2	-	TGTGCCAGCAGTTTATTAGCGGGAGCCAATGAGCAGTTCTTC	CASSLLAGANEQFF
TRBV3-1	TRBJ1-2	-	-	TGTGCCAGCAGCCAACTCCCGCAGGGGCCTAACTATGGCTACACCTTC	CASSQLPQGPNYGYTF
TRBV5-1	TRBJ2-7	TRBD1	-	TGCGCCAGCAGCACAAGACCGGGACAGCTTCCCTTAGAGCAGTACTTC	CASSTRPGQLPLEQYF
TRBV4-2	TRBJ2-3	TRBD2	-	TGTGCCAGCAGCCAAGCTAGCGGGGGGCACACAGATACGCAGTATTTT	CASSQASGGHTDTQYF
TRBV13	TRBJ1-2	-	few	TGTGCCAGCAGCCCCCAAAGGACATGGTATGGCTACACCTTC	CASSPQRTWYGYTF
TRBV12-3/TRBV12-4	TRBJ2-2	-	-	TGTGCCAGCAGCGACCATCAGGGAGGCACCGGGGAGCTGTTTTTT	CASSDHQGGTGELFF
TRBV4-1	TRBJ1-2	TRBD1	-	TGCGCCAGCAGCCGTACGACCCGGTGGACAGGGAATTATGGCTACACCTTC	CASSRTTRWTGNYGYTF
TRBV7-8	TRBJ1-5	-	-	TGTGCCAGCAGCTTAGCGAGGGCAGGGAGGAGCAATCAGCCCCAGCATTTT	CASSLARAGRSNQPQHF
TRBV7-8	TRBJ2-2	TRBD2	-	TGTGCCAGCACCATAGGGGTAGCGGGAGGGATGAACACCGGGGAGCTGTTTTTT	CASTIGVAGGMNTGELFF
TRBV5-8	TRBJ2-7	-	-	TGTGCCAGCAGCTTGTACGCCCCGTCTCGTGAGCAGTACTTC	CASSLYAPSREQYF
TRBV4-3	TRBJ1-2	-	-	TGCGCCAGCAGCCAAGAATTCCAGGGTTTTAACTATGGCTACACCTTC	CASSQEFQGFNYGYTF
TRBV19	TRBJ2-1	-	-	TGTGCCAGTAGTATTGCAACTATCTCCTACAATGAGCAGTTCTTC	CASSIATISYNEQFF
TRBV5-5	TRBJ1-1	-	-	TGTGCCAGCAGTTTAGGACGGATTGAAGCTTTCTTT	CASSLGRIEAFF
TRBV6-6	TRBJ1-6	TRBD1	-	TGTGCCAGCAGTAACCGGGACAGAGCCATTAATTCACCCCTCCACTTT	CASSNRDRAINSPLHF
TRBV18	TRBJ1-5	-	-	TGTGCCAGCTCCCCCGAGGGGCCGGGCAATCAGCCCCAGCATTTT	CASSPEGPGNQPQHF
TRBV12-3/TRBV12-4	TRBJ2-5	-	few	TGTGCCAGCAGTCCCCCTGGACACAAACAAGAGACCCAGTACTTC	CASSPPGHKQETQYF
TRBV28	TRBJ1-1	-	-	TGTGCCAGCAGTCCCAGACAGGAGATCAACACTGAAGCTTTCTTT	CASSPRQEINTEAFF
TRBV30	TRBJ1-1	-	-	TGTGCCTTGGGCGGCAGGATGAACACTGAAGCTTTCTTT	CALGGRMNTEAFF
TRBV4-1	TRBJ2-1	TRBD2	-	TGCGCCAGCAGCCTCGGGACTAGCGGGCTCAATGAGCAGTTCTTC	CASSLGTSGLNEQFF
TRBV5-6	TRBJ2-3	TRBD2	-	TGTGCCAGCAGCTTGCGGGCGGGAGGGCCTAGGGATACGCAGTATTTT	CASSLRAGGPRDTQYF
TRBV29-1	TRBJ2-1	-	-	TGCAGCGTCGAGAATTATAATGAGCAGTTCTTC	CSVENYNEQFF
TRBV28	TRBJ1-2	-	-	TGTGCCAGCAGCAACGCTGCGACTGGGTATGGCTACACCTTC	CASSNAATGYGYTF
TRBV28	TRBJ2-1	TRBD1	-	TGTGCCAGCAGTGGTTTGGGACAGGGTGTCTTTTACAATGAGCAGTTCTTC	CASSGLGQGVFYNEQFF
TRBV6-1	TRBJ1-2	-	few	TGTGCCAGCAGTGCGGGACAAGGGTGGCATGGCTACACCTTC	CASSAGQGWHGYTF
TRBV5-1	TRBJ1-2	TRBD1	-	TGCGCCAGCAGCTCGACAGGGGGTGGCTACACCTTC	CASSSTGGGYTF
TRBV12-5	TRBJ2-3	-	-	TGTGCTAGTGGTCTCACTCACAGGGTCACAGATACGCAGTATTTT	CASGLTHRVTDTQYF
TRBV29-1	TRBJ2-3	TRBD1	few	TGCAGCGTTGGTGGACAGGGGTTCCCAGATACGCAGTATTTT	CSVGGQGFPDTQYF
TRBV7-9	TRBJ2-2	-	-	TGTGCCAGCAACGGACGGGTGCTCAACACCGGGGAGCTGTTTTTT	CASNGRVLNTGELFF
TRBV4-1	TRBJ2-5	TRBD1	-	TGCGCCAGCAGCCCAGCGGCCGGGACAGGGCTGGGAGAGACCCAGTACTTC	CASSPAAGTGLGETQYF
TRBV30	TRBJ2-7	-	-	TGTGCCTGGAGTTTCGGCGGTGGGATAACCTACGAGCAGTACTTC	CAWSFGGGITYEQYF
TRBV5-5	TRBJ2-2	-	-	TGTGCCAGCAGCTTGGAGGGACCGTATACCGGGGAGCTGTTTTTT	CASSLEGPYTGELFF
TRBV5-5	TRBJ2-7	-	-	TGTGCCAGCAGCTTTCATCTTGGGAGCTCCTACGAGCAGTACTTC	CASSFHLGSSYEQYF
TRBV7-8	TRBJ2-7	TRBD2	-	TGTGCCAGCAGCTTAGTTGCTAGCGGGGGTTCTGGAGAGCAGTACTTC	CASSLVASGGSGEQYF
TRBV24-1	TRBJ2-1	-	once	TGTGCCACCAGTTCGGTCAAAACAGGGAATGAGCAGTTCTTC	CATSSVKTGNEQFF
TRBV6-1	TRBJ1-4	-	-	TGTGCCAGCAGTGAAGCAGGGGCAAGGAGCGAAAAACTGTTTTTT	CASSEAGARSEKLFF
TRBV7-6	TRBJ1-1	TRBD1	-	TGTGCCAGCAGACAGACAGGGCTGAACACTGAAGCTTTCTTT	CASRQTGLNTEAFF
TRBV19	TRBJ2-1	-	-	TGTGCCAGTAGTGTACCCTTGAGCTCCTACAATGAGCAGTTCTTC	CASSVPLSSYNEQFF
TRBV30	TRBJ1-5	-	-	TGTGCCTGGAGTGTAGCGGACAATCAGCCCCAGCATTTT	CAWSVADNQPQHF
TRBV5-4	TRBJ2-1	-	-	TGTGCCGGATCGGGGAAAGCCTACAATGAGCAGTTCTTC	CAGSGKAYNEQFF
TRBV6-1	TRBJ2-2	TRBD1	few	TGTGCCAGCAGCGGACAGGAACCCGGGGAGCTGTTTTTT	CASSGQEPGELFF
TRBV12-3/TRBV12-4	TRBJ1-4	-	-	TGTGCCAGCAGTTTAGAGACAAAAGGGGAAAAACTGTTTTTT	CASSLETKGEKLFF
TRBV27	TRBJ2-7	TRBD1	-	TGTGCCAGCAGTCCAGACAGGGGCAACGAGCAGTACTTC	CASSPDRGNEQYF
TRBV6-2/TRBV6-3	TRBJ2-2	-	-	TGTGCCAGCAGTTTCGGTTTGAACACCGGGGAGCTGTTTTTT	CASSFGLNTGELFF
TRBV19	TRBJ1-1	-	-	TGTGCCAGTAGTAGGGGGTTGATGGAAGCTTTCTTT	CASSRGLMEAFF
TRBV5-4	TRBJ1-2	-	-	TGTGCCAGCAGCTTCCAGGAGGGCTATGGCTACACCTTC	CASSFQEGYGYTF
TRBV5-1	TRBJ2-7	TRBD1	-	TGCGCCAGCACCGAGGACAGGGGGCACGACGAGCAGTACTTC	CASTEDRGHDEQYF